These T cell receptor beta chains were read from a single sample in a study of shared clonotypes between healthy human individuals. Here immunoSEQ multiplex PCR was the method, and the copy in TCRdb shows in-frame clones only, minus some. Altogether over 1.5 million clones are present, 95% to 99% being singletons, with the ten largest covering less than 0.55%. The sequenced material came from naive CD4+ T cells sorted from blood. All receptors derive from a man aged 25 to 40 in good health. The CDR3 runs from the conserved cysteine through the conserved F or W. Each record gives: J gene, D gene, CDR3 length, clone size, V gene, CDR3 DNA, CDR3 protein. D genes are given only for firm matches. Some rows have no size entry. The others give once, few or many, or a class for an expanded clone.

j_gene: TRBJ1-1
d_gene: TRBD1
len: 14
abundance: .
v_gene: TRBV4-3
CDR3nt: TGCGCCAGCAGCCAGGGACAGGGTGGGACTGAAGCTTTCTTT
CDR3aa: CASSQGQGGTEAFF

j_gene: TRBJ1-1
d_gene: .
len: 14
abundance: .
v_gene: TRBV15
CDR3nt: TGTGCCACCAGCAGAGATCAGGTGCGCACTGAAGCTTTCTTT
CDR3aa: CATSRDQVRTEAFF

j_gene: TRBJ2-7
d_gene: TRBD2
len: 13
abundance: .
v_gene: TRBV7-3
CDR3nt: TGTGCCAGCAGCTTCCGCGGGAGTCAGGAGCAGTACTTC
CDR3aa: CASSFRGSQEQYF

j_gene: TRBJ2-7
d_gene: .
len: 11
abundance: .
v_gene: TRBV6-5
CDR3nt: TGTGCCAGCAGGTTGGAGCTCGAGCAGTACTTC
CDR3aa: CASRLELEQYF

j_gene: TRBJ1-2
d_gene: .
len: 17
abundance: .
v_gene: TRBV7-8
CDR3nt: TGTGCCAGCAGCCCCTCCCAGTCGGAGCCCAGTAACTATGGCTACACCTTC
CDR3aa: CASSPSQSEPSNYGYTF

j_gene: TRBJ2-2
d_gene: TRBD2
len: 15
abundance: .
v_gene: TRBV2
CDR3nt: TGTGCCAGCAGTGTGGTACTAGCGGACACCGGGGAGCTGTTTTTT
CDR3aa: CASSVVLADTGELFF

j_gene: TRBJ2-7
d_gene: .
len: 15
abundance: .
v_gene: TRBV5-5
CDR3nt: TGTGCCAGCAGCTCGCGCCTTCTAGAGACCTACGAGCAGTACTTC
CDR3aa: CASSSRLLETYEQYF

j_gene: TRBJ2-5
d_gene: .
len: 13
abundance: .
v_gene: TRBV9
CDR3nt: TGTGCCAGCAGCGTAGCTGGCCGCGAGACCCAGTACTTC
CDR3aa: CASSVAGRETQYF

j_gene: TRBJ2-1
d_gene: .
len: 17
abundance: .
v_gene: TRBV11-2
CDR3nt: TGTGCCAGCAGCTGGGGGCTAGCAGGGAGCTCCTACAATGAGCAGTTCTTC
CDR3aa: CASSWGLAGSSYNEQFF

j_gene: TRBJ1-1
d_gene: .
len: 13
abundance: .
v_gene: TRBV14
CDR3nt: TGTGCCAGCAGCCGGATTGGGGGGACTGAAGCTTTCTTT
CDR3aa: CASSRIGGTEAFF

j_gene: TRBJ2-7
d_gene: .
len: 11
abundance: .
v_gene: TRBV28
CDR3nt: TGTGCCACGGTAGGGATCTACGAGCAGTACTTC
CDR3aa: CATVGIYEQYF

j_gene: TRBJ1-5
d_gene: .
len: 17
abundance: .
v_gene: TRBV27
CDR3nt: TGTGCCAGCAGTCCCGCCGGGACACTTATGGGGGTAGGACCCCAGCATTTT
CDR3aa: CASSPAGTLMGVGPQHF

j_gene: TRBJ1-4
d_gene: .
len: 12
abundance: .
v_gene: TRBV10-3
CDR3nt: TGTGCCATCAGCGGGGGGTACGAAAAACTGTTTTTT
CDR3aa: CAISGGYEKLFF

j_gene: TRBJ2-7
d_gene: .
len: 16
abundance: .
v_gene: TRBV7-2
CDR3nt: TGTGCCAGCAGCTTAGACGCCGGGATCCCCACCCTCGAGCAGTACTTC
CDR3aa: CASSLDAGIPTLEQYF

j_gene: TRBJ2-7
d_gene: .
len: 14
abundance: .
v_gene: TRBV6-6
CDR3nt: TGTGCCAGCACCCCTTCAGGGGCCTGGTACGAGCAGTACTTC
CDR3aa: CASTPSGAWYEQYF

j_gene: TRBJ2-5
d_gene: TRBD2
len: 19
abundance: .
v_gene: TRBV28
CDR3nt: TGTGCCAGCACCCCGGTGAGGGGCCTTACTAGCGGGATGTACGAGACCCAGTACTTC
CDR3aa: CASTPVRGLTSGMYETQYF

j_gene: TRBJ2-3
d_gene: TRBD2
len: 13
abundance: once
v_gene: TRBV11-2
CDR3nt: TGTGCCAGCAGCGCCGTAGCGGGCCGGAGCTATTATTTT
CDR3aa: CASSAVAGRSYYF

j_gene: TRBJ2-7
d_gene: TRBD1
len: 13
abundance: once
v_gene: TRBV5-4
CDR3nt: TGTGCCAGCAGCGGGACAGGGGGTTACGAGCAGTACTTC
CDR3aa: CASSGTGGYEQYF

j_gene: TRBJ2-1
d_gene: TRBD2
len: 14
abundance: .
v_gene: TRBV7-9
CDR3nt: TGTGCCAGCAGCCCATCCGTGCGGGAGAAAAGTCCGTTCTTC
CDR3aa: CASSPSVREKSPFF

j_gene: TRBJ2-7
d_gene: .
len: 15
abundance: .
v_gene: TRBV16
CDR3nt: TGTGCCAGCAGCCAATCTGCCGGGACACCCTACGAGCAGTACTTC
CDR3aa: CASSQSAGTPYEQYF

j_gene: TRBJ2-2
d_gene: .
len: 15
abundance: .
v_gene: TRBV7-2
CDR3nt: TGTGCCAGCAGCTTAAGGGTAGGGGCCACCGGGGAGCTGTTTTTT
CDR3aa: CASSLRVGATGELFF

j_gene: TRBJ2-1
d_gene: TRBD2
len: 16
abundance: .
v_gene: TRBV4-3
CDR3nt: TGCGCCAGCAGCCAAGACCAACTAGCGGGAGACAATGAGCAGTTCTTC
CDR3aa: CASSQDQLAGDNEQFF

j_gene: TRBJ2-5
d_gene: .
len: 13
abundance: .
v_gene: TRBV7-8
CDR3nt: TGTGCCAGCAGCTTAGGGCCCCAGGAGACCCAGTACTTC
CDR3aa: CASSLGPQETQYF

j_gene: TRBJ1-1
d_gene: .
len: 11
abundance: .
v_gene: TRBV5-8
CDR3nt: TGTGCCAGCACCCCTTACACTGAAGCTTTCTTT
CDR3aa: CASTPYTEAFF

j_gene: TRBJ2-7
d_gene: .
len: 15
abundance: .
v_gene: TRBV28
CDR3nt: TGTGCCAGCAGTTTATCCCTCCTGGGGGTCTACGAGCAGTACTTC
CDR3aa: CASSLSLLGVYEQYF

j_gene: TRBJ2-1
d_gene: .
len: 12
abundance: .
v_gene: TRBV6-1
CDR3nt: TGTGCCAGCAGTGGTCGACCCAATGAGCAGTTCTTC
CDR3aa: CASSGRPNEQFF

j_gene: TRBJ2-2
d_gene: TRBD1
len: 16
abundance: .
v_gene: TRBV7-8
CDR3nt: TGTGCCAGCAGCTACTGGACAGGGTCTAACACCGGGGAGCTGTTTTTT
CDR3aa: CASSYWTGSNTGELFF

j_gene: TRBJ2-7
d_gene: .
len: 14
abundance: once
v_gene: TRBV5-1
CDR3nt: TGCGCCAGCAGCTTGCAAGGCGTCTCCTACGAGCAGTACTTC
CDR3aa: CASSLQGVSYEQYF

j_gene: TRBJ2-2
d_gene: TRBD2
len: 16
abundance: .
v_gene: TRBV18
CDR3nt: TGTGCCAGCTCGGCGACTAGCGGGAGACGGACCGGGGAGCTGTTTTTT
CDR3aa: CASSATSGRRTGELFF

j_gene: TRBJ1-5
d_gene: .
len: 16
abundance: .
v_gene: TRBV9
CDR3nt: TGTGCCAGCAGCGTAGGCCCGGGTCCCAGCAATCAGCCCCAGCATTTT
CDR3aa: CASSVGPGPSNQPQHF

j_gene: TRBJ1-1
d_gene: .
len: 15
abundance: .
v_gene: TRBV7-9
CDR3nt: TGTGCCAGCAGCCCCCGGGGGGGGATGAACACTGAAGCTTTCTTT
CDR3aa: CASSPRGGMNTEAFF

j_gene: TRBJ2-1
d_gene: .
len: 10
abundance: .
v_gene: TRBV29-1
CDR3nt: TGCAGCGCCGGATACAATGAGCAGTTCTTC
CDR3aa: CSAGYNEQFF

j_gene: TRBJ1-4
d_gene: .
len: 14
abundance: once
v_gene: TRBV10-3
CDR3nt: TGTGCCATCAGTGAAGGGAGGACTAATGAAAAACTGTTTTTT
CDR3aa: CAISEGRTNEKLFF

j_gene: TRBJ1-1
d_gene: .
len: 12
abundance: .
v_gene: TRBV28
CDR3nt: TGTGCCAGCAGTTGGGTAACAGGCGAAGCTTTCTTT
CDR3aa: CASSWVTGEAFF

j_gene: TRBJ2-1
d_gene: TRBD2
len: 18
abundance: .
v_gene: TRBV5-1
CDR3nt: TGCGCCAGCAGCTTGGTTGTCGTAGCGGGAGGGCGGCACAATGAGCAGTTCTTC
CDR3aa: CASSLVVVAGGRHNEQFF

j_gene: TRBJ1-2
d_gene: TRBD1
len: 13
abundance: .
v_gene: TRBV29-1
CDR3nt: TGCAGCGTTGATTGGCAGGGGGCGCATGGCTACACCTTC
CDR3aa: CSVDWQGAHGYTF

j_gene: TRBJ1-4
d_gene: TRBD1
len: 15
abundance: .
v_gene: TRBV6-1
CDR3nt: TGTGCCAGCAGTGCGTCGGGACAGGTAGATGAAAAACTGTTTTTT
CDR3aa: CASSASGQVDEKLFF

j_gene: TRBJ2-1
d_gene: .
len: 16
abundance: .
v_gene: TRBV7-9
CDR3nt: TGTGCCAGCAGCTTGGATCGCCCAGGGGACTACAATGAGCAGTTCTTC
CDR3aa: CASSLDRPGDYNEQFF

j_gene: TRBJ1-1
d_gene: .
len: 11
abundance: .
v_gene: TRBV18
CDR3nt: TGTGCCAGCGGGCGGGGGACTGAAGCTTTCTTT
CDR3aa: CASGRGTEAFF

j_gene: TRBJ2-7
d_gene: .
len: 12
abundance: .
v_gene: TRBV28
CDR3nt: TGTGCCAGCAGTCGACAGCCCTACGAGCAGTACTTC
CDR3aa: CASSRQPYEQYF

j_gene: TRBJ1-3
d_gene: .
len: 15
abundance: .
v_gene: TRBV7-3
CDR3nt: TGTGCCAGCAGCTTAACAGGGAAGGAGGGAAACACCATATATTTT
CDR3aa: CASSLTGKEGNTIYF

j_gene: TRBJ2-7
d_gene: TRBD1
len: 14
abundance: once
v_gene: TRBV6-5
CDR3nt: TGTGCCAGCGGGGAAGGGGACAGGGGGTTCGAGCAGTACTTC
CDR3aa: CASGEGDRGFEQYF

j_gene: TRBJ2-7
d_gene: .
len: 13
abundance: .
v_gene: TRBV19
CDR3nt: TGTGCCAGTAGTACCGGGAACTCCTACGAGCAGTACTTC
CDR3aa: CASSTGNSYEQYF

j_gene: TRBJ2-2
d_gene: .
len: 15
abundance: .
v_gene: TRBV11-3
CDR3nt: TGTGCCAGCAGCTTCCTCCCCGCGAACACCGGGGAGCTGTTTTTT
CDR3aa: CASSFLPANTGELFF

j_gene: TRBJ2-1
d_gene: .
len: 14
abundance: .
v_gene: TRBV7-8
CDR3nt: TGTGCCAGCCTCCCCGGGATTAAGTACAATGAGCAGTTCTTC
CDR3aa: CASLPGIKYNEQFF

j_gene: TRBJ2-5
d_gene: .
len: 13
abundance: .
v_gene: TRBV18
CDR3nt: TGTGCCAGCTCAAATACTAGTCCAGAGACCCAGTACTTC
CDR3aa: CASSNTSPETQYF

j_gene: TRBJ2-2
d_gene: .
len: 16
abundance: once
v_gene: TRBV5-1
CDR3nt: TGCGCCAGCGGCTCAGCACGGGGGGCCAACACCGGGGAGCTGTTTTTT
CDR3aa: CASGSARGANTGELFF

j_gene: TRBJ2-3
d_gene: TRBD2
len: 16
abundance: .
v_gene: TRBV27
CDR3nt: TGTGCCAGCAGTTTAAGGACTAGCGGGAAAGCAGATACGCAGTATTTT
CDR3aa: CASSLRTSGKADTQYF

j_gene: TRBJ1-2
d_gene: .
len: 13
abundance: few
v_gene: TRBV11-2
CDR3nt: .
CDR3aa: CASKVGGGTATTF

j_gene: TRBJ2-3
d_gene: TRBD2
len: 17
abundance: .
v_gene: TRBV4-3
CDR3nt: TGCGCCAGCAGCCAAGATTGGGAGCGCCTAGCGGCAGATACGCAGTATTTT
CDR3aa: CASSQDWERLAADTQYF

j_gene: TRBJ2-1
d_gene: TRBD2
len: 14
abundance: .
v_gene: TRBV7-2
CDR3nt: TGTGCCAGCAGCTTAGATTTCGGGAGGAGCGAGCAGTTCTTC
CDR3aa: CASSLDFGRSEQFF

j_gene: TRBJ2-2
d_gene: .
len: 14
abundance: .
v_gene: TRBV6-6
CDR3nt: TGTGCCAGCAGTTACACGAAGGGGGCCGGGGAGCTGTTTTTT
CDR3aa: CASSYTKGAGELFF

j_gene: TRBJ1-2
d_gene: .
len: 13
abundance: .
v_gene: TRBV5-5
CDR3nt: TGTGCCAGCAGCTTGGTGGCAGGGAGTGGCTACACCTTC
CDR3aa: CASSLVAGSGYTF